This T cell receptor beta chain was captured in a study of spatial heterogeneity in lung cancer. The wider study: Every unique TCR and UMI combination, on average, appeared more than ten times in raw reads.

TCRdb re-called the 5' RACE reads with MiXCR, one entry per CDR3 protein. The top ten hold around 6.6% of the sample, which has 77,000 or so distinct CDR3 sequences, around 21% seen once. Time point reported: sample taken at primary tumor resection. Sequencing was performed on whole RNA extracted from tumor and nontumor lung tissue, or from frozen PBMC, and the material was left unsorted. Samples were obtained from some 72 donors, all untreated early-stage non-small cell lung cancer patients. The length of the CDR3 is 13 residues. The germline V gene has CDR1 SGHVS and CDR2 FQNEAQ. V was pared by 3 bases and J by 5 bases, with 2 bases of the junction left unmatched.

The chain uses TRBV7-8 and TRBJ2-7, with 9 bases matching TRBD1. This TCR was recovered from a male donor with early-stage non-small cell lung cancer. Source: PBMCs, taken at surgery. The CDR3 region is CASSLDRGHEQYF. CDR3 DNA sequence: TGTGCCAGCAGCTTGGACAGGGGCCACGAGCAGTACTTC.